This TCR beta chain was documented in a study of blood T cell repertoires in COVID-19. In the study overall: There were acute and convalescent COVID-19 samples, and they came from the United States, Italy and Spain. T cells, B-cell-depleted T cells, or PBMCs supplied cDNA or gDNA.

Using immunoSEQ multiplex PCR, the repertoire was profiled, and TCRdb retains in-frame clones only, with some absent. Among roughly 80,000 clones, more than 75% were seen once, and the ten largest hold approximately 14%. The TCR sequence derives from a woman in her seventies with acute or convalescent COVID-19. The sequenced sample consisted of peripheral blood.

Here the CDR3 reads CARAGDSSGANVLTF. CDR3 bases: TGTGCTAGGGCAGGGGATAGCTCTGGGGCCAACGTCCTGACTTTC. The chain uses TRBV7-9 and TRBJ2-6, with D maybe TRBD1 (6 bases). Germline V lookup: CDR1 SEHNR, CDR2 FQNEAQ (reference sequence). CDR3 length: 15 amino acids.